This T cell receptor beta chain was documented in a study of regulatory T cells in long-lasting Graves disease. Overall study: More than 5 years of antithyroid drugs with positive TSH receptor antibodies defined persistent Graves' disease.

Worth noting for this clonotype: Its target is not known.

TCR beta libraries were built with iRepertoire HTBI primers and Arm-PCR of CDR3 regions. TCRdb called the multiplex PCR reads again in MiXCR, with one record for every CDR3 protein. The table lists roughly 500,000 distinct CDR3 sequences, roughly 21% of them singletons. Time point specified: persistent/refractory GD, antithyroid drugs over 5 years with positive TRAb. PBMC-extracted RNA yielded the TCR library. Patient provenance is recorded as an endocrinology department in Xi'an, China. Study-wide results and caveats: Graves' patients with persistent disease showed TCR diversity lower than patients newly diagnosed.

Sequencing was performed on peripheral blood mononuclear cells (PBMCs), taken when the disease was refractory, from a patient treated with antithyroid drugs. The clonotype originates from a female donor with Graves disease.

The DNA for the CDR3 is TGCAGTGCTAGAGATCCCCAAGGCGAGCAGTACTTC. Its protein product is CSARDPQGEQYF. The chain links TRBV20-1 to TRBJ2-7; D is uncertain. Trimming left V 0 bases short and J 6 bases short, with 9 bases between. The CDR3 contains 12 residues. Germline lookup yields CDR1 DFQATT and CDR2 SNEGSKA (reference sequence).